Only one count was recorded for the clone carrying this TCR beta chain. Its antigen is unidentified. TCRdb's table, derived via immunoSEQ multiplex PCR, lists solely in-frame clones and lacks some. This repertoire shows about 2.3 million clones, 85% to 95% found once; its top ten account for around 0.4%. This specimen comes from a study of shared clonotypes between healthy human individuals. This CDR3 has 17 amino acids. J was trimmed by 6 bases and V by 0 bases; bases with no gene match: 9. In germline, CDR1 is LGHNA, CDR2 YSLEER. Study-level results: Limited genetic and exposure-history diversity came from having few donors.

Specimen: naive CD4+ T cells from PBMCs. Indicated subset: CD45RA+ positively selected. This receptor was obtained from a man between 18 and 35 years old in good health. Some clones in this sample may be carry-over from other donors' samples. J is TRBJ2-3 and V is TRBV4-3; 10 bases agree with TRBD2. In DNA, the CDR3 is TGCGCCAGCAGCCAAGATACTAGCGGGGCCCGGGGGGATACGCAGTATTTT. Translating it yields CASSQDTSGARGDTQYF.